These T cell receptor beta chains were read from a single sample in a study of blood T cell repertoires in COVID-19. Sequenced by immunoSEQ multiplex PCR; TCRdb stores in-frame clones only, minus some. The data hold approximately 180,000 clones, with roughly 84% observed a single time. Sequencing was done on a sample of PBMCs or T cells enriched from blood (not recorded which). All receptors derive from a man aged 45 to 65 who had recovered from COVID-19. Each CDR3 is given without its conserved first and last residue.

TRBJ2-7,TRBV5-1,ASSPGTDTGEQY
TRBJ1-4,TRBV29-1,SVFFGASPGKLF
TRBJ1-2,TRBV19,ASSIDAGGGYT
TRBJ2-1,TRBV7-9,ASSLTSYKYNEQF
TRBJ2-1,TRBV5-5,ASSMTWTGSSYNEQF
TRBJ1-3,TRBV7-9,ASSPPGQGADSGNTIY
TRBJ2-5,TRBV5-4,ASSLFRDQETQY
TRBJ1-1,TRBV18,ASSPAGNTEAF
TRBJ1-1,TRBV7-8,ASNPGQGYTEAF
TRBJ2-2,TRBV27,ASREQGVATTGELF
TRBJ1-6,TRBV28,AYAARASPLH
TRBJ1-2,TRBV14,ASSQGVSGGDYGYT
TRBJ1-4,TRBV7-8,ASSTTVGEKLF
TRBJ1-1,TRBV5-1,ASSEGQLPNTEAF
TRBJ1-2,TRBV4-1,ASSGTPYGYT
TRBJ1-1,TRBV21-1,ASSKAQSGGGNTEAF
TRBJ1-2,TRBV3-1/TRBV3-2,ASSQGAGSLYGYT
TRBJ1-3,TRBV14,ASSQDPGSGNTIY
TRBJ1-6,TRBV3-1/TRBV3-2,ASSRRGVSPLH
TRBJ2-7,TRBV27,ASSLPDRVGYEQY
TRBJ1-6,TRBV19,ASKPDRGYNSPLH
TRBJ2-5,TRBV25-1,ASSELWGEGGETQY
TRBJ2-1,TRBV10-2,ASRELAGGRDEQF
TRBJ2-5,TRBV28,ASSLVGQIQETQY
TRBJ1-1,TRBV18,ASSPGAGRMNTEAF
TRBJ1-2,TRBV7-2,ASSLGGGTNGYT
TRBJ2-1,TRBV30,ALASGGVNEQF
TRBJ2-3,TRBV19,ASSQGRGSTDTQY
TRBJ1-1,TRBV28,ASWTGMNTEAF
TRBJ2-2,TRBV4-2,ASSQDGDGGGPGELF
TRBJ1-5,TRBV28,ASSDRVIENQPQH
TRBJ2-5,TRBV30,AWSVLQTQY
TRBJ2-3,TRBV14,ACSPRLAGGPSTDTQY
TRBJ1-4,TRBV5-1,ASSLGGTGGEKLF
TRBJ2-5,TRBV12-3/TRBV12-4,ASSLRQETQY
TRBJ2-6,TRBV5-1,ASSLVGGGAGANVLT